This is a list of T cell receptor beta chains from one sample in a study of blood T cell repertoires in COVID-19. Repertoires were generated with immunoSEQ multiplex PCR, while TCRdb's copy carries only in-frame clones and drops some. The table lists 200,000 to 250,000 clones, around 80% of them singletons, with 5.5% to 8.5% in the top ten. The sequencing sample was made of peripheral blood. Every receptor here comes from a woman aged 70-85 years with acute or convalescent COVID-19. Each CDR3 is given with its conserved first and last residue. Fields, in order: V gene, D gene, J gene, clone size, CDR3 DNA, CDR3 protein. A D gene is named only where the DNA matches it firmly. Clone sizes are given selectively: once, few, many, or a class where the clone is expanded.

V gene: TRBV18
D gene: TRBD2
J gene: TRBJ2-7
clone size: NA
CDR3 DNA: TGTGCCAGCTCACCAGCACTAGCGGGGGCCTACGAGCAGTACTTC
CDR3 protein: CASSPALAGAYEQYF

V gene: TRBV3-1/TRBV3-2
D gene: NA
J gene: TRBJ1-3
clone size: NA
CDR3 DNA: TGTGCCAGCAGCCAAGTAGTAGGAAACACCATATATTTT
CDR3 protein: CASSQVVGNTIYF

V gene: TRBV9
D gene: TRBD1
J gene: TRBJ1-2
clone size: NA
CDR3 DNA: TGTGCCAGCAGCCGACCGCGGACAGGGGGAAACTATGGCTACACCTTC
CDR3 protein: CASSRPRTGGNYGYTF

V gene: TRBV25-1
D gene: NA
J gene: TRBJ2-1
clone size: NA
CDR3 DNA: TGTGCCAGTTCCGAGGTTGAGAGCTCCTACAATGAGCAGTTCTTC
CDR3 protein: CASSEVESSYNEQFF

V gene: TRBV7-2
D gene: TRBD1
J gene: TRBJ2-1
clone size: NA
CDR3 DNA: TGTGCCAGCAGCTTAGAGGAGACAGGGTACAATGAGCAGTTCTTC
CDR3 protein: CASSLEETGYNEQFF

V gene: TRBV5-4
D gene: TRBD1
J gene: TRBJ1-2
clone size: NA
CDR3 DNA: TGTGCCAGCAGCTTTGCCGGGACAGGGGGGTACTATGGCTACACCTTC
CDR3 protein: CASSFAGTGGYYGYTF

V gene: TRBV5-4
D gene: TRBD1
J gene: TRBJ2-6
clone size: NA
CDR3 DNA: TGTGCCAGCAGCTTGGGAGGGACAGGCGGTCCGGCCAACGTCCTGACTTTC
CDR3 protein: CASSLGGTGGPANVLTF

V gene: TRBV5-1
D gene: TRBD1
J gene: TRBJ2-5
clone size: NA
CDR3 DNA: TGCGCCAGCAGCTCAGGGACAGGGGTGGGTGAGACCCAGTACTTC
CDR3 protein: CASSSGTGVGETQYF

V gene: TRBV7-9
D gene: TRBD1
J gene: TRBJ1-6
clone size: NA
CDR3 DNA: TGTGCCAGCAGCCCCAGGGGGCAGACACCCCTCCACTTT
CDR3 protein: CASSPRGQTPLHF

V gene: TRBV5-1
D gene: TRBD1
J gene: TRBJ2-3
clone size: NA
CDR3 DNA: TGCGCCAGCAGCTTTCGGGACAGGGGGACCGATACGCAGTATTTT
CDR3 protein: CASSFRDRGTDTQYF

V gene: TRBV19
D gene: NA
J gene: TRBJ2-6
clone size: NA
CDR3 DNA: TGTGCCAGTAGTATACGACAGAAGGGGGCCAACGTCCTGACTTTC
CDR3 protein: CASSIRQKGANVLTF

V gene: TRBV6-5
D gene: NA
J gene: TRBJ2-3
clone size: NA
CDR3 DNA: TGTGCCATCTTTACCCCCGGGAGAGGCACAGATACGCAGTATTTT
CDR3 protein: CAIFTPGRGTDTQYF

V gene: TRBV6-5
D gene: NA
J gene: TRBJ1-1
clone size: NA
CDR3 DNA: TGTGCCAGCAGTTACTCGATGGCATCCACTGAAGCTTTCTTT
CDR3 protein: CASSYSMASTEAFF

V gene: TRBV9
D gene: TRBD1
J gene: TRBJ2-1
clone size: NA
CDR3 DNA: TGTGCCAGCAGCCTAGGGGACAGTACCTACAATGAGCAGTTCTTC
CDR3 protein: CASSLGDSTYNEQFF

V gene: TRBV4-1
D gene: NA
J gene: TRBJ2-3
clone size: NA
CDR3 DNA: TGCGCCAGCAGCCAGACGAGGTCAGGGGAGAGCACAGATACGCAGTATTTT
CDR3 protein: CASSQTRSGESTDTQYF

V gene: TRBV6-5
D gene: NA
J gene: TRBJ2-2
clone size: NA
CDR3 DNA: TGTGCCATTCTCAGGGTAACGAACACCGGGGAGCTGTTTTTT
CDR3 protein: CAILRVTNTGELFF

V gene: TRBV19
D gene: NA
J gene: TRBJ1-3
clone size: NA
CDR3 DNA: TGTGCCAGTAGTATAACCTCGGGTGGTGGAAACACCATATATTTT
CDR3 protein: CASSITSGGGNTIYF

V gene: TRBV15
D gene: NA
J gene: TRBJ2-7
clone size: NA
CDR3 DNA: TGTGCCACCAGCATAAAGACAGGCCCCTACGAGCAGTACTTC
CDR3 protein: CATSIKTGPYEQYF

V gene: TRBV20-1
D gene: NA
J gene: TRBJ2-5
clone size: few
CDR3 DNA: TGCAGTGCTAGTAACCCGACAGAACAAGAGACCCAGTACTTC
CDR3 protein: CSASNPTEQETQYF

V gene: TRBV9
D gene: TRBD1
J gene: TRBJ1-2
clone size: NA
CDR3 DNA: TGTGCCAGCAGCCCCACGGGACAGGGGACGGGTGGCTACACCTTC
CDR3 protein: CASSPTGQGTGGYTF

V gene: TRBV5-1
D gene: TRBD2
J gene: TRBJ2-2
clone size: NA
CDR3 DNA: TGCGCCAGCAGCACCCCGGGACTAGGGGCCTTACATACCGGGGAGCTGTTTTTT
CDR3 protein: CASSTPGLGALHTGELFF

V gene: TRBV9
D gene: NA
J gene: TRBJ1-2
clone size: NA
CDR3 DNA: TGTGCCAGCAGCGTCGGGGAAAACTATGGCTACACCTTC
CDR3 protein: CASSVGENYGYTF

V gene: TRBV10-1
D gene: NA
J gene: TRBJ2-1
clone size: NA
CDR3 DNA: TGCGCCAGCAGTGTAACGCGGGAAAATGAGCAGTTCTTC
CDR3 protein: CASSVTRENEQFF

V gene: TRBV29-1
D gene: NA
J gene: TRBJ1-2
clone size: NA
CDR3 DNA: TGCAGCGTTCGGGGGACCCTGAGCTATGGCTACACCTTC
CDR3 protein: CSVRGTLSYGYTF

V gene: TRBV2
D gene: TRBD1
J gene: TRBJ1-5
clone size: NA
CDR3 DNA: TGTGCCAGCAGTCTGGACAGGGGCAATTATCAGCCCCAGCATTTT
CDR3 protein: CASSLDRGNYQPQHF

V gene: TRBV6-6
D gene: TRBD2
J gene: TRBJ2-5
clone size: NA
CDR3 DNA: TGTGCCAGCAGTTACCGAGAGTCGGGGGGGGGCAGGACCCAGTACTTC
CDR3 protein: CASSYRESGGGRTQYF

V gene: TRBV6-5
D gene: NA
J gene: TRBJ2-7
clone size: NA
CDR3 DNA: TGTGCCAGCACCATGAGTGGGGGGATATACGAGCAGTACTTC
CDR3 protein: CASTMSGGIYEQYF

V gene: TRBV19
D gene: TRBD1
J gene: TRBJ1-6
clone size: NA
CDR3 DNA: TGTGCCAGTGGCCTCGGGACAGGGGATTCACCCCTCCACTTT
CDR3 protein: CASGLGTGDSPLHF

V gene: TRBV7-2
D gene: NA
J gene: TRBJ1-5
clone size: NA
CDR3 DNA: TGTGCCAGCAGCTTGGGTAAGGGAGGGGGAAGGCCCCAGCATTTT
CDR3 protein: CASSLGKGGGRPQHF

V gene: TRBV6-5
D gene: NA
J gene: TRBJ1-1
clone size: once
CDR3 DNA: TGTGCCAGCAGTTACGGGGGGGTGGTGGGAACTGAAGCTTTCTTT
CDR3 protein: CASSYGGVVGTEAFF

V gene: TRBV18
D gene: TRBD1
J gene: TRBJ1-1
clone size: NA
CDR3 DNA: TGTGCCAGCTCACACAGGGACAGGGAAAGGGAAGCTTTCTTT
CDR3 protein: CASSHRDREREAFF

V gene: TRBV19
D gene: NA
J gene: TRBJ2-1
clone size: NA
CDR3 DNA: TGTGCCAGTAGTATTCCCTTTGGTAGCTCCTACAATGAGCAGTTCTTC
CDR3 protein: CASSIPFGSSYNEQFF

V gene: TRBV5-1
D gene: NA
J gene: TRBJ2-7
clone size: NA
CDR3 DNA: TGCGCCAGCAGGTACGGACAGAGCTACGAGCAGTACTTC
CDR3 protein: CASRYGQSYEQYF

V gene: TRBV27
D gene: TRBD2
J gene: TRBJ2-1
clone size: NA
CDR3 DNA: TGTGCCAGCAGTTTATCGAGGACTAGTTCGCAGCAGTTCTTC
CDR3 protein: CASSLSRTSSQQFF

V gene: TRBV7-2
D gene: NA
J gene: TRBJ2-5
clone size: NA
CDR3 DNA: TGTGCCAGCAGCTCGGCGGGGGAGACCCAGTACTTC
CDR3 protein: CASSSAGETQYF

V gene: TRBV27
D gene: NA
J gene: TRBJ2-7
clone size: NA
CDR3 DNA: TGTGCCAGCAGTCCCCAGGGGCAAGGGACCTACGAGCAGTACTTC
CDR3 protein: CASSPQGQGTYEQYF

V gene: TRBV24-1
D gene: TRBD2
J gene: TRBJ2-1
clone size: NA
CDR3 DNA: TGTGCCACCAGTGATTTGCCGGCGGGGGGGCACCATCTGTTCTTC
CDR3 protein: CATSDLPAGGHHLFF

V gene: TRBV2
D gene: NA
J gene: TRBJ2-5
clone size: NA
CDR3 DNA: TGTGCCAGCAGTGGGGCGCAGGGGCGGGAGACCCAGTACTTC
CDR3 protein: CASSGAQGRETQYF

V gene: TRBV6-5
D gene: TRBD1
J gene: TRBJ1-1
clone size: NA
CDR3 DNA: TGTGCCAGCAGCTACGCCCGGACAGGGGACACTGAAGCTTTCTTT
CDR3 protein: CASSYARTGDTEAFF

V gene: TRBV7-6
D gene: TRBD1
J gene: TRBJ1-2
clone size: once
CDR3 DNA: TGTGCCAGCAGCTTAAGGGGGCCGTTTGGGTATGGCTACACCTTC
CDR3 protein: CASSLRGPFGYGYTF

V gene: TRBV6-5
D gene: NA
J gene: TRBJ1-6
clone size: NA
CDR3 DNA: TGTGCCAGCCGCGAACAGAATAATTCACCCCTCCACTTT
CDR3 protein: CASREQNNSPLHF

V gene: TRBV30
D gene: NA
J gene: TRBJ2-5
clone size: NA
CDR3 DNA: TGTGCCTGGACTACAGCTCAAGAGACCCAGTACTTC
CDR3 protein: CAWTTAQETQYF

V gene: TRBV6-5
D gene: TRBD1
J gene: TRBJ1-1
clone size: once
CDR3 DNA: TGTGCCAGCAGTTACTCAGTCGGGGCAGGGGGAGAAGCTTTCTTT
CDR3 protein: CASSYSVGAGGEAFF

V gene: TRBV7-2
D gene: NA
J gene: TRBJ2-3
clone size: NA
CDR3 DNA: TGTGCCAGCAGCCTAGACAGCGGGGATACGCAGTATTTT
CDR3 protein: CASSLDSGDTQYF

V gene: TRBV14
D gene: NA
J gene: TRBJ2-2
clone size: once
CDR3 DNA: TGTGCCAGCAGCCAAGATTTCGGGGGGCTTCCCGGGGAGCTGTTTTTT
CDR3 protein: CASSQDFGGLPGELFF

V gene: TRBV2
D gene: TRBD1
J gene: TRBJ1-6
clone size: NA
CDR3 DNA: TGTGCCAGCAGTTCAGGGGGCCAGTACTCACCCCTCCACTTT
CDR3 protein: CASSSGGQYSPLHF

V gene: TRBV7-2
D gene: TRBD1
J gene: TRBJ2-5
clone size: NA
CDR3 DNA: TGTGCCAGCAGCTTCAGACAGGGTCGGGAGACCCAGTACTTC
CDR3 protein: CASSFRQGRETQYF

V gene: TRBV25-1
D gene: TRBD1
J gene: TRBJ1-6
clone size: few
CDR3 DNA: TGTGCCAGCAGTGCGACAGGGTATAATTCACCCCTCCACTTT
CDR3 protein: CASSATGYNSPLHF

V gene: TRBV5-1
D gene: TRBD2
J gene: TRBJ2-5
clone size: once
CDR3 DNA: TGCGCCAGCAGCTTGATTAGCGGGGGCGGAGAGACCCAGTACTTC
CDR3 protein: CASSLISGGGETQYF

V gene: TRBV10-3
D gene: NA
J gene: TRBJ2-5
clone size: NA
CDR3 DNA: TGTGCTACCACCCCTTCCGCTGGGGCTGTAGAGACCCAGTACTTC
CDR3 protein: CATTPSAGAVETQYF

V gene: TRBV4-2
D gene: TRBD2
J gene: TRBJ2-4
clone size: NA
CDR3 DNA: TGTGCCAGCAGCCAATCACACAGCGGGGGTAAAAACATTCAGTACTTC
CDR3 protein: CASSQSHSGGKNIQYF

V gene: TRBV6-2/TRBV6-3
D gene: TRBD2
J gene: TRBJ2-6
clone size: NA
CDR3 DNA: TGTGCCAGCAGTCTTAGCGGGGGCGGGGCCAACGTCCTGACTTTC
CDR3 protein: CASSLSGGGANVLTF

V gene: TRBV30
D gene: NA
J gene: TRBJ1-3
clone size: few
CDR3 DNA: TGTGCCTGGAGTGTATCCAACTCTGGAAACACCATATATTTT
CDR3 protein: CAWSVSNSGNTIYF

V gene: TRBV6-5
D gene: TRBD2
J gene: TRBJ2-3
clone size: NA
CDR3 DNA: TGTGCCAGCAGGGGACTAGCGGGGGGTGGAGATACGCAGTATTTT
CDR3 protein: CASRGLAGGGDTQYF

V gene: TRBV9
D gene: TRBD2
J gene: TRBJ2-3
clone size: NA
CDR3 DNA: TGTGCCAGCAGCGCTAAGCCGGGACTAGCGGGGTCAGATACGCAGTATTTT
CDR3 protein: CASSAKPGLAGSDTQYF